A single sample gave rise to the 30 T cell receptor beta chains below, sequenced in a study of Ad26.COV2.S vaccination and SARS-CoV-2 variants. The treatment here: some 19 received Ad26.COV2.S at low or high dose, single or two shots; a few received placebo; per-sample allocation not given. The investigators took samples on day 63 after the first vaccine or placebo injection. This table comes from immunoSEQ multiplex PCR, and its TCRdb copy is limited to in-frame clones, with some not included. The sample consists of about 480,000 clones, 87% of them appearing once. The material sequenced was peripheral blood, taken in a trial of Ad26.COV2.S vaccine versus placebo. The receptors were sampled from a person aged 18-60 years who received the Ad26.COV2.S COVID-19 vaccine or a placebo.

In its sample, this clone was seen many times. CDR3 nucleotides: TGCGCCAGCAGCCAAGCGGAGGCTAGCGGGCGACTTGACACCGGGGAGCTGTTTTTT. Its translation: CASSQAEASGRLDTGELFF. The gene calls are TRBV4-3 and TRBJ2-2; 8 nucleotides agree with TRBD2. The CDR3 covers 19 residues. V gave up 1 base and J gave up 3 bases; unmatched junction bases: 13. Germline CDR1 and CDR2: LGHNA and YSLEER.

J is TRBJ1-5 and V is TRBV28; D is uncertain. Trimming shortened V by 4 bases and J by 0 bases, and 10 bases separated the two germline ends. This CDR3 comprises 15 residues. The V gene's germline CDR1 is MDHEN and CDR2 SYDVKM. In DNA, the CDR3 is TGTGCCAGCAGTTCCGCCGGGCCTAGCAATCAGCCCCAGCATTTT. This codes for CASSSAGPSNQPQHF.

DNA of the CDR3: TGTGCCAGCAGTTTAATACGTGCCGGGGAGCTGTTTTTT. This codes for CASSLIRAGELFF. This chain connects TRBV12-3 or TRBV12-4 to TRBJ2-2; D is undetermined. This CDR3 is built from 13 residues. V was clipped by 2 bases and J by 6 bases, with 7 bases between them.

As DNA, the CDR3 is TGCGCCAGCAGCTGGGCGAGCGGGTACACAGATACGCAGTATTTT. It codes for CASSWASGYTDTQYF. The rearrangement joins TRBV5-1 to TRBJ2-3; D perhaps matches TRBD2 (6 bases). CDR1 is SGHRS, CDR2 YFSETQ, per germline. CDR3 length: 15 amino acids. Trimming took off 3 bases at V and 2 bases at J, with 13 bases between the two ends.

The V and J genes are TRBV20-1 and TRBJ2-7; 7 bases fit TRBD1. The CDR3 runs 11 residues. Germline V gene data show CDR1 as DFQATT and CDR2 as SNEGSKA (reference sequence). The junction had 3 bases not matched to a gene; V was cut back by 6 bases and J by 4 bases. The CDR3 coding sequence is TGCAGTGCAACGGGACAGTACGAGCAGTACTTC. It translates to CSATGQYEQYF.

The genes are TRBV28 and TRBJ2-2, with D possibly matching TRBD2 (5 bases). The germline V gene encodes CDR1 MDHEN and CDR2 SYDVKM. The ends were cut back, 3 bases at V and 0 bases at J, with 8 bases in the middle. The CDR3 length is 15 residues. Here the CDR3 reads CASSFSVANTGELFF. In DNA, the CDR3 is TGTGCCAGCAGTTTTAGCGTGGCGAACACCGGGGAGCTGTTTTTT.

This chain uses TRBV19 with TRBJ1-1; D is ambiguous. Trimming left V 7 bases short and J 1 base short, with 10 bases between. Germline CDR1 is LNHDA and CDR2 is SQIVND (reference sequence). The CDR3 is made up of 13 amino acids. The CDR3 coding sequence is TGTGCCAGTAACGAGGTCCCGAACACTGAAGCTTTCTTT. Translation: CASNEVPNTEAFF.

The V call is TRBV6-2 or TRBV6-3, the J call TRBJ2-2, with 9 bases lining up with TRBD2. The CDR3 is made up of 18 amino acids. Germline V gives CDR1 MNHEY, CDR2 SVGEGT. Trimming took 0 bases from V and 0 from J; bases not matched to a gene: 5. The CDR3 DNA is TGTGCCAGCAGTTACTCGAGAGGCGGGAGGGCGAACACCGGGGAGCTGTTTTTT. This encodes CASSYSRGGRANTGELFF.

V is TRBV7-9 and J is TRBJ2-1, with 8 bases identical to TRBD2. The CDR3 has 18 residues. Germline V gene data show CDR1 as SEHNR and CDR2 as FQNEAQ (reference sequence). Trimming at V came to 4 bases and at J to 8 bases, leaving 19 bases not matched to a gene. The CDR3 DNA reads as TGTGCCAGCAGCTCCCCAATACGCCTTAGCGGGACCCCCGATGAGCAGTTCTTC. The encoded protein is CASSSPIRLSGTPDEQFF. The variable domain in full, with the rest retrieved from reference TRBV7-9 and TRBJ2-1, is DTGVSQNPRHKITKRGQNVTFRCDPISEHNRLYWYRQTLGQGPEFLTYFQNEAQLEKSRLLSDRFSAERPKGSFSTLEIQRTEQGDSAMYLCASSSPIRLSGTPDEQFFGPGTRLTVL.

The gene calls are TRBV5-1 and TRBJ2-7, with D unresolved. The CDR3 has 11 residues. V gave up 4 bases and J gave up 5 bases, with 7 bases separating them. Germline V CDR1 and CDR2: SGHRS, YFSETQ. The CDR3 spells CASSQEDEQYF. CDR3 bases: TGCGCCAGCAGCCAAGAAGACGAGCAGTACTTC. The complete variable domain, with remaining parts taken from reference TRBV5-1 and TRBJ2-7, reads KAGVTQTPRYLIKTRGQQVTLSCSPISGHRSVSWYQQTPGQGLQFLFEYFSETQRNKGNFPGRFSGRQFSNSRSEMNVSTLELGDSALYLCASSQEDEQYFGPGTRLTVT.

J is TRBJ2-1 and V is TRBV7-2; 7 positions match TRBD2. The CDR3 runs 16 residues. Germline loops: CDR1 SGHTA, CDR2 FQGNSA. J was trimmed by 5 bases and V by 3 bases; bases with no gene match: 10. Here the CDR3 reads CASSLVAGEFHNEQFF. The DNA of the CDR3 is TGTGCCAGCAGCTTGGTGGCGGGAGAGTTCCACAATGAGCAGTTCTTC.

The chain is built from TRBV5-1 and TRBJ2-7, with 12 nucleotides matching TRBD2. The germline CDR1 and CDR2 sequences are SGHRS and YFSETQ. This CDR3 is built from 15 residues. The junction had 5 bases not matched to a gene; V was cut back by 4 bases and J by 3 bases. The CDR3 loop reads CASSRTSGDYYEQYF. CDR3 DNA sequence: TGCGCCAGCAGCCGGACTAGCGGGGACTACTACGAGCAGTACTTC.

A single count supports this clone. The chain links TRBV5-1 to TRBJ2-1; TRBD2 might be the D (5 bases). Germline CDR1 and CDR2: SGHRS and YFSETQ. The CDR3 has 15 amino acids. V lost 4 bases and J lost 8, with 19 bases in between. The CDR3 is CASSPRASLSDEQFF. Here the CDR3 DNA reads TGCGCCAGCAGCCCGAGGGCTAGTTTGAGCGATGAGCAGTTCTTC.

The V and J genes are TRBV3-1 (or the pseudogene TRBV3-2) and TRBJ2-5, with 11 bases aligning to TRBD2. J was trimmed by 5 bases and V by 10 bases; bases with no gene match: 33. Germline V gene lookup returns CDR1 LGHDT and CDR2 YNNKEL (reference sequence). The CDR3 spans 22 residues. CDR3 bases: TGTGCCATCCTCAGGCAGGGACTAGCGGATGAACAGTCCGGTTGTCGGTGGGAGACCCAGTACTTC. It is translated as CAILRQGLADEQSGCRWETQYF.

The V call is TRBV7-9, the J call TRBJ1-3; D is unresolved. Germline V lookup: CDR1 SEHNR, CDR2 FQNEAQ (reference sequence). CDR3 size: 18 residues. V shed 3 bases and J shed 0 bases, with 18 bases lying between them. The CDR3 region has the DNA TGTGCCAGCAGCTTTTTCCTGGCAGAGCGGAACTCTGGAAACACCATATATTTT. Translated: CASSFFLAERNSGNTIYF.

The gene calls are TRBV28 and TRBJ2-2; no clear D gene. CDR1 is MDHEN and CDR2 is SYDVKM in the germline V gene. The CDR3 runs to 14 residues. V gave up 1 base and J gave up 0 bases, with 3 bases separating them. Written as DNA, the CDR3 is TGTGCCAGCAGTTTATATCCGAACACCGGGGAGCTGTTTTTT. Translated, it gives CASSLYPNTGELFF.

The V call is TRBV6-5, the J call TRBJ1-5; the D is unclear. Trimming took 8 bases from V and 1 from J, leaving 9 bases between them. Germline values: CDR1 MNHEY, CDR2 SVGAGI. This CDR3 region has 13 residues. The CDR3 DNA is TGTGCCAGCGATCGGGAAAGCAATCAGCCCCAGCATTTT. Translating it yields CASDRESNQPQHF.

The rearrangement links TRBV15 to TRBJ2-7; 7 bases fit TRBD2. The germline CDR1 and CDR2 sequences are LNHNV and YYDKDF (reference sequence). Germline trimming cut 2 bases from V and 0 bases from J; bases unmatched to any gene: 4. This CDR3 spans 15 amino acids. CDR3 loop: CATSRLAGSSYEQYF. The CDR3 DNA reads TGTGCCACCAGCAGATTAGCGGGTAGCTCCTACGAGCAGTACTTC.

The chain couples TRBV6-2 or TRBV6-3 to TRBJ1-1, with 10 bases identical to TRBD1. Unmatched junction bases numbered 10, after V lost 6 bases and J lost 3 bases. The CDR3 length is 16 residues. Looked up from germline, CDR1 is MNHEY and CDR2 is SVGEGT. CDR3 region: CASSPGTGDSDTEAFF. The CDR3 nucleotides read TGTGCCAGCAGCCCTGGGACAGGGGACTCGGACACTGAAGCTTTCTTT.

V gene TRBV24-1 combines with J gene TRBJ1-3; D unresolved. V shed 0 bases and J shed 10 bases, with 9 bases lying between them. This CDR3 has 13 residues. Germline V lookup: CDR1 KGHDR, CDR2 SFDVKD. The CDR3 DNA reads as TGTGCCACCAGTGATTTGCTGGGAGGTACCATATATTTT. Translating it yields CATSDLLGGTIYF.

This clone was seen a handful of times. The V call is TRBV2, the J call TRBJ2-7; tentative D call: TRBD2 (5 bases). Germline values: CDR1 SNHLY, CDR2 FYNNEI. V shed 6 bases and J shed 6 bases, with 21 bases lying between them. There are 15 residues in the CDR3. The CDR3 loop is CASRRVLGAGGEQYF. CDR3 in DNA: TGTGCCAGCAGGAGGGTTCTGGGCGCCGGCGGCGAGCAGTACTTC.

CDR3 nucleotides: TGCGCCAGCAGCCAACGGGGCAGGGTAGGCGGTCTCGCGAACACCGGGGAGCTGTTTTTT. It translates to CASSQRGRVGGLANTGELFF. The V and J genes are TRBV4-3 and TRBJ2-2; D is tentatively TRBD1 or TRBD2 (5 bases each). The CDR3 is made up of 20 amino acids. The V gene's germline CDR1 is LGHNA and CDR2 YSLEER. V dropped 2 bases and J dropped 0 bases, with 22 bases sitting between them.

This rearrangement joins TRBV29-1 to TRBJ2-3, with 9 positions matching TRBD2. Trimming cost V 5 bases and J 0 bases; bases outside gene matches: 6. The V gene's germline CDR1 is SQVTM and CDR2 ANQGSEA. The CDR3 loop spans 15 amino acids. CDR3 DNA sequence: TGCAGCGTTCAAACTAGCGGGCAAAGCACAGATACGCAGTATTTT. Protein product: CSVQTSGQSTDTQYF.

The chain employs TRBV19 and TRBJ2-7; 7 bases map to TRBD1. V was clipped by 5 bases and J by 7 bases; unmatched bases: 8. The germline CDR1 and CDR2 sequences are LNHDA and SQIVND (reference sequence). This CDR3 is built from 13 residues. CDR3 loop: CASSLTGAWEQYF. The CDR3 nucleotides read TGTGCCAGTAGTCTTACAGGGGCGTGGGAGCAGTACTTC. The full variable domain, its missing parts supplied by reference TRBV19 and TRBJ2-7, is DGGITQSPKYLFRKEGQNVTLSCEQNLNHDAMYWYRQDPGQGLRLIYYSQIVNDFQKGDIAEGYSVSREKKESFPLTVTSAQKNPTAFYLCASSLTGAWEQYFGPGTRLTVT.

This clone has only one observation. The J gene is TRBJ2-6, the V gene TRBV5-1; D perhaps matches TRBD2 (6 bases). The germline V gene encodes CDR1 SGHRS and CDR2 YFSETQ. The CDR3 has 14 residues. V shed 5 bases and J shed 1 base, with 7 bases lying between them. CDR3 nucleotides: TGCGCCAGCAGGGCGGGATCTGGGGCCAACGTCCTGACTTTC. It yields the protein CASRAGSGANVLTF. Full variable domain (outside the CDR3, taken from reference TRBV5-1 and TRBJ2-6): KAGVTQTPRYLIKTRGQQVTLSCSPISGHRSVSWYQQTPGQGLQFLFEYFSETQRNKGNFPGRFSGRQFSNSRSEMNVSTLELGDSALYLCASRAGSGANVLTFGAGSRLTVL.

The J gene is TRBJ2-7, the V gene TRBV9, with D possibly TRBD1 on 5 matching bases. With 0 bases removed from V and 6 bases from J, the gap between germline ends came to 16 bases. The CDR3 consists of 15 residues. The germline V gene has CDR1 SGDLS and CDR2 YYNGEE. CDR3 amino acids: CASSVEGLESGEQYF. CDR3 coding DNA: TGTGCCAGCAGCGTAGAGGGGCTTGAGTCCGGCGAGCAGTACTTC.

The genes are TRBV10-3 and TRBJ2-2; D is undetermined. With 0 bases removed from V and 2 bases from J, the gap between germline ends came to 10 bases. This CDR3 has 16 amino acids. Germline V gene sequence: CDR1 ENHRY, CDR2 SYGVKD. CDR3 sequence reads: CAISESERTNTGELFF. The CDR3 nucleotides are TGTGCCATCAGTGAGTCTGAAAGAACTAACACCGGGGAGCTGTTTTTT.

CDR3 sequence: CASSYPRGGVDTQYF. In DNA, the CDR3 is TGTGCCAGCAGCTACCCGAGGGGAGGAGTAGATACGCAGTATTTT. V usage is TRBV5-6 and J usage is TRBJ2-3, with a possible D match to TRBD2 (6 bases). V was trimmed by 3 bases and J by 5 bases, leaving 16 bases between them. The CDR3 is 15 residues long. From germline, CDR1 is SGHDT and CDR2 YYEEEE.

The chain couples TRBV15 to TRBJ2-6; 8 bases line up with TRBD2. Losses at the gene ends were 5 bases for V and 3 bases for J; bases not matched to a gene: 15. The CDR3 totals 19 residues. Germline CDR1 reads LNHNV; CDR2 reads YYDKDF (reference sequence). The CDR3 loop is CATSRPGLATQFGANVLTF. The CDR3 DNA follows: TGTGCCACCAGCCGTCCCGGACTAGCCACCCAATTTGGGGCCAACGTCCTGACTTTC. The full variable domain, rest sourced from reference TRBV15 and TRBJ2-6, is DAMVIQNPRYQVTQFGKPVTLSCSQTLNHNVMYWYQQKSSQAPKLLFHYYDKDFNNEADTPDNFQSRRPNTSFCFLDIRSPGLGDTAMYLCATSRPGLATQFGANVLTFGAGSRLTVL.

The chain has TRBV5-1 and TRBJ1-2; 12 bases fit TRBD1. Germline CDR1 reads SGHRS; CDR2 reads YFSETQ. The CDR3 consists of 17 residues. The V gene end was trimmed by 3 bases and the J gene end by 7 bases; junction bases not matched to a gene: 13. The CDR3 loop reads CASSSSLPGQGASGYTF. Here the CDR3 DNA reads TGCGCCAGCAGCTCGAGTCTACCGGGACAGGGGGCATCTGGCTACACCTTC.